The entry that follows covers one TCR beta chain sequence. Per the germline V gene, CDR1 is SEHNR and CDR2 is FQNEAQ (reference sequence). This CDR3 comprises 12 residues. Trimming pared 5 bases from V and 5 bases from J, leaving 9 bases between. The data were taken from a study of blood T cell repertoires in COVID-19. Study-level background: Sources were T cells, B-cell-depleted T cells, or PBMCs; the material itself was cDNA or gDNA.

In the original processing: Researchers report that nucleated cell counts were estimated from reference gene primer amplification. Sequenced by immunoSEQ multiplex PCR; TCRdb stores in-frame clones only, minus some. D and trimming were read from the DNA, whereas the V and J calls and clone size are those reported in that table. The sample has under 250,000 clones, around 88% seen once. Sequenced input: peripheral blood. This clonotype was sampled from a man older than 75 with acute or convalescent COVID-19. The chain has TRBV7-9 and TRBJ2-5; maybe TRBD2 (6 bases). In nucleotides, the CDR3 is TGTGCCAGCAGCGGCCGGGGGGAGACCCAGTACTTC. Its protein product is CASSGRGETQYF.